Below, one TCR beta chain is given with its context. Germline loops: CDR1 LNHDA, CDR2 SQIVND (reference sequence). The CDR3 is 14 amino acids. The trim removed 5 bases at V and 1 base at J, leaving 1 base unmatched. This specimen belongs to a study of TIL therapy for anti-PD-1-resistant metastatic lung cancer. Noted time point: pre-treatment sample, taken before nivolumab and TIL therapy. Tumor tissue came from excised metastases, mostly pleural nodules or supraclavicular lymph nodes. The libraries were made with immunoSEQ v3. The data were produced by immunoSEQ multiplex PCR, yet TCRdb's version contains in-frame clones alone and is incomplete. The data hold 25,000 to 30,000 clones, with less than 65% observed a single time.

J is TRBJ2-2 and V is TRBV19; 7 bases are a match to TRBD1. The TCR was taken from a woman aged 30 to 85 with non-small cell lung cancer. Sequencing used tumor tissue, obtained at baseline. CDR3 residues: CASSWDRNTGELFF. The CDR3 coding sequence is TGTGCCAGTAGTTGGGACAGGAACACCGGGGAGCTGTTTTTT.